This entry lists 23 T cell receptor beta chains sequenced from one sample in a study of CD8 T cells in ankylosing spondylitis. TCRdb reprocessed the 5' RACE reads via MiXCR and lists one record per CDR3 protein. The profile covers about 190,000 distinct CDR3 sequences, with roughly 13% appearing a single time and more than 9.5% taken by the ten largest. Sequencing used blood, either unsorted or a sorted T cell fraction (not recorded which). These receptors were taken from a female donor with ankylosing spondylitis or in good health (not recorded which).

This clonotype has ten or more counts. The V call is TRBV20-1, the J call TRBJ2-3; D ambiguous. The CDR3 is made up of 15 amino acids. Trimming took 1 base from V and 0 from J, leaving 11 bases between them. Germline CDR1 and CDR2: DFQATT and SNEGSKA (reference sequence). CDR3: CSARVPLRSTDTQYF. The CDR3 DNA reads as TGCAGTGCTAGAGTCCCCCTGAGAAGCACAGATACGCAGTATTTT.

The rearrangement uses TRBV5-1 and TRBJ2-3; tentatively, D is TRBD1 or TRBD2 (5 bases each). Germline lookup yields CDR1 SGHRS and CDR2 YFSETQ. Between the trimmed V and J ends, which lost 0 bases and 5 bases, there was a span of 10 bases. The CDR3 spans 14 residues. CDR3 residues: CASSLGPGGDTQYF. CDR3 bases: TGCGCCAGCAGCTTGGGGCCTGGGGGAGATACGCAGTATTTT.

This clonotype showed up many times. The V call is TRBV7-2, the J call TRBJ2-7; D possibly corresponds to TRBD1 (5 bases). V was trimmed by 4 bases and J by 7 bases, leaving 11 bases between them. Germline V lookup: CDR1 SGHTA, CDR2 FQGNSA. The length of the CDR3 is 12 residues. The CDR3 spells CASSSSRQEQYF. CDR3 DNA: TGTGCCAGCAGCTCGTCACGACAGGAGCAGTACTTC.

This clonotype appeared many times. V usage is TRBV20-1 and J usage is TRBJ1-2; 8 bases are shared with TRBD1. This CDR3 contains 12 residues. The junction had 1 base not matched to a gene; V was cut back by 3 bases and J by 4 bases. CDR1 DFQATT and CDR2 SNEGSKA come from the germline V gene (reference sequence). CDR3 region: CSARDRAYGYTF. The CDR3 bases are TGCAGTGCTAGGGACAGGGCCTATGGCTACACCTTC.

The rearrangement links TRBV6-1 to TRBJ2-3; D is unclear. V gave up 6 bases and J gave up 4 bases, with 14 bases separating them. From germline, CDR1 is MNHNS and CDR2 SASEGT. The CDR3 length is 14 residues. The DNA for the CDR3 is TGTGCCAGCAGACCCCAGCAGCCCCCAGATACGCAGTATTTT. Translated: CASRPQQPPDTQYF.

This clonotype was seen ten or more times. This rearrangement joins TRBV12-3 or TRBV12-4 to TRBJ2-1; TRBD2 is a possible D gene (6 bases). Trimming left V 5 bases short and J 7 bases short, with 18 bases between. The CDR3 has 15 residues. The CDR3 region is CASSPHRGGLNEQFF. The CDR3 coding sequence is TGTGCCAGCAGTCCCCACCGTGGGGGGTTGAATGAGCAGTTCTTC.

In its sample, this clonotype was seen many times. The rearrangement joins TRBV20-1 to TRBJ1-1; 7 bases agree with TRBD1. After removal of 6 bases from V and 1 base from J, the junction contained 8 bases not matched to a gene. From germline, CDR1 is DFQATT and CDR2 SNEGSKA (reference sequence). This CDR3 is built from 14 residues. The CDR3 region is CSAGDREGNTEAFF. The CDR3 nucleotides are TGCAGTGCGGGAGACAGGGAAGGGAACACTGAAGCTTTCTTT.

The sample holds many counts of this clonotype. The rearrangement joins TRBV28 to TRBJ2-5, with a weak D call TRBD1 (5 bases). The CDR3 extends over 15 amino acids. V lost 7 bases to trimming and J lost 1 base, with 16 bases between them. Germline CDR1 and CDR2: MDHEN and SYDVKM. As DNA, the CDR3 is TGTGCCAGCACTCTCCAGGGTGGGCGCCAAGAGACCCAGTACTTC. Translated: CASTLQGGRQETQYF.

The sample holds many counts of this clonotype. The chain recombines TRBV29-1 with TRBJ2-7; D is unresolved. Germline CDR1 is SQVTM and CDR2 is ANQGSEA. The CDR3 extends over 13 amino acids. The V end was cut by 4 bases, the J end by 2 bases, with 12 bases between. The CDR3 here is CSVGGSQTYEQYF. The CDR3 nucleotides read TGCAGCGTTGGCGGTTCCCAGACCTACGAGCAGTACTTC.

This clonotype was picked up a small number of times. The chain is built from TRBV12-3 or TRBV12-4 and TRBJ2-6; D is possibly TRBD1 (5 bases). Trimming pared 5 bases from V and 4 bases from J, leaving 9 bases between. CDR3 length: 14 amino acids. CDR3 bases: TGTGCCAGCAGTGACAGCTCCGGGGCCAACGTCCTGACTTTC. It specifies CASSDSSGANVLTF.

The sample holds one count of this clonotype. This sequence may be a read error, since a much larger clone differs from it by one base. V usage is TRBV24-1 and J usage is TRBJ2-1, with D possibly matching TRBD2 (5 bases). The CDR3 length is 11 residues. Germline V gene lookup returns CDR1 KGHDR and CDR2 SFDVKD. As DNA, the CDR3 is TGTGCCACCAGTGATTTACGAGGGCAGTTGTTC. The encoded protein is CATSDLRGQLF.

This clonotype showed up just a few times. This chain links TRBV4-2 with TRBJ1-1, with D perhaps matching TRBD1 (5 bases). This CDR3 contains 14 residues. Per germline, CDR1 LGHNA and CDR2 YNFKEQ. V lost 4 bases and J 4 bases, leaving 13 bases between the germline ends. As DNA, the CDR3 is TGTGCCAGCAGCCCAGGGCGGGAGCCCACTGAAGCTTTCTTT. This sequence encodes CASSPGREPTEAFF.

This clonotype has a handful of counts. The rearrangement uses TRBV27 and TRBJ1-1, with D uncertain. CDR1 is MNHEY and CDR2 is SMNVEV in the germline V gene (reference sequence). Trimming cost V 5 bases and J 0 bases, with 13 bases left between them. The CDR3 spans 15 residues. CDR3 nucleotide sequence: TGTGCCAGCAGTCTCGGACGGGTCTTGAACACTGAAGCTTTCTTT. Protein product: CASSLGRVLNTEAFF.

The chain recombines TRBV7-8 with TRBJ2-1, with D perhaps matching TRBD2 (6 bases). The germline CDR1 and CDR2 sequences are SGHVS and FQNEAQ. This CDR3 has 16 residues. Trimming left V 1 base short and J 2 bases short, with 12 bases between. Written as DNA, the CDR3 is TGTGCCAGCAGCTTAGTCCCGGGAGCCACCTACAATGAGCAGTTCTTC. Translation: CASSLVPGATYNEQFF.

This clonotype was counted between two and nine times. In DNA, the CDR3 is TGTGCCAGCAGCCCCGGTGGGGCTAGCGGGAGCTACGAGCAGTACTTC. Encoded protein: CASSPGGASGSYEQYF. The V and J genes are TRBV5-4 and TRBJ2-7, with TRBD2 matching over 10 bases. J was trimmed by 3 bases and V by 4 bases; bases with no gene match: 10. Germline V gives CDR1 SGHNT, CDR2 YYREEE (reference sequence). This CDR3 is built from 16 residues.

This clonotype was observed many times. The rearrangement uses TRBV4-1 and TRBJ2-1; D may be TRBD1 (5 bases). V was trimmed by 4 bases and J by 3 bases, leaving 13 bases between them. Germline V gene data show CDR1 as MGHRA and CDR2 as YSYEKL. The CDR3 consists of 15 residues. Here the CDR3 DNA reads TGCGCCAGCAGCCCGACGGACAAGGTCTACAATGAGCAGTTCTTC. As protein: CASSPTDKVYNEQFF.

About this clonotype itself: Sequence at one end of the junction differs from germline and may be a read error. This chain uses TRBV5-4 with TRBJ1-4; 7 bases map to TRBD1. The CDR3 contains 14 residues. Germline-derived CDR1 and CDR2 are SGHNT and YYREEE (reference sequence). CDR3 DNA sequence: TGTGCCAGCAGCCCTGGATTAAAAGCCGGGACAGTGACTTTT. Its protein is CASSPGLKAGTVTF.

In this sample, this clonotype turned up a few times. The CDR3 reads CASSLLGNNSPLHF. DNA for the CDR3: TGCGCCAGCAGCTTGCTGGGGAATAATTCACCCCTCCACTTT. The V gene is TRBV5-1, the J gene TRBJ1-6; no clear D gene. The length of the CDR3 is 14 residues. In germline, CDR1 is SGHRS, CDR2 YFSETQ. V was trimmed by 1 base and J by 5 bases, leaving 7 bases between them.

This clonotype was counted ten times or more. The chain links TRBV7-2 to TRBJ2-7; 8 nucleotides match TRBD1. J gave up 4 bases and V 5 bases, and 10 bases lay outside the gene matches. This CDR3 spans 15 amino acids. Germline V CDR1 and CDR2: SGHTA, FQGNSA. CDR3 in amino acids: CASSQRTGTGYEQYF. The CDR3 DNA follows: TGTGCCAGCAGCCAGCGGACAGGGACGGGGTACGAGCAGTACTTC.

In regard to this clonotype: One junction end does not reproduce the germline sequence, and a read error may be involved. V and J are TRBV5-1 and TRBJ2-6, with D perhaps matching TRBD1 (5 bases). CDR3 length: 16 amino acids. Looked up from germline, CDR1 is SGHRS and CDR2 is YFSETQ. The CDR3 spells CASSLEQGSGTNVLTF. The DNA of the CDR3 is TGCGCCAGCAGCTTGGAGCAGGGCTCTGGGACCAACGTCCTGACTTTC.

This clonotype was detected ten times or more. The chain combines TRBV7-2 with TRBJ1-5, with D hard to call. From germline, CDR1 is SGHTA and CDR2 FQGNSA. CDR3 length: 14 amino acids. V was pared by 1 base and J by 4 bases, with 8 bases between. The CDR3 sequence is CASSLDMGNQPQHF. CDR3 sequence (DNA): TGTGCCAGCAGCTTAGATATGGGGAATCAGCCCCAGCATTTT.

This clonotype occurred a few times. This chain joins TRBV7-9 and TRBJ2-7; TRBD1 matches 9 bases. This CDR3 region has 15 residues. The J segment lost 2 bases and the V segment lost 0 bases, leaving 2 bases of the junction unmatched. Germline V lookup: CDR1 SEHNR, CDR2 FQNEAQ (reference sequence). The CDR3 DNA is TGTGCCAGCAGCTTAGCTGGACAGGGGACCTACGAGCAGTACTTC. Translation gives CASSLAGQGTYEQYF.

This clonotype was counted many times. This sequence joins TRBV5-1 and TRBJ1-1, with D perhaps TRBD1 (6 bases). From germline, CDR1 is SGHRS and CDR2 YFSETQ. The V end was cut by 0 bases, the J end by 2 bases, with 17 bases between. The CDR3 totals 17 residues. CDR3 sequence reads: CASSLGGPGARNTEAFF. The CDR3 nucleotides are TGCGCCAGCAGCTTGGGGGGGCCAGGGGCGAGAAACACTGAAGCTTTCTTT.